What follows are 5 T cell receptor beta chains derived from one specimen sequenced in a study of T cells of healthy individuals. One entry per CDR3 protein, called by TCRdb with MiXCR from the 5' RACE reads. This sample yields 40,000 to 60,000 distinct CDR3 sequences, of which 14% to 15% are seen a single time; about 16% belongs to the top ten. The receptor source for this set is a human donor in good health.

This clonotype showed up just a few times. This chain links TRBV14 with TRBJ2-7; TRBD2 matches at 8 bases. The CDR3 is 16 amino acids. Unmatched junction bases numbered 13, after V lost 3 bases and J lost 6 bases. Germline V gene data show CDR1 as SGHDN and CDR2 as FVKESK. CDR3 amino acids: CASSHVSGGVYVEQYF. In DNA form, the CDR3 reads TGTGCCAGCAGCCACGTATCCGGGGGGGTTTACGTCGAGCAGTACTTC.

This clonotype was recorded at least ten times. The genes are TRBV20-1 and TRBJ2-1; either TRBD1 or TRBD2 may supply D (5 bases each). The CDR3 is made up of 9 amino acids. V gave up 5 bases and J gave up 9 bases, with 5 bases separating them. The germline gives CDR1 DFQATT, CDR2 SNEGSKA (reference sequence). CDR3 sequence reads: CSAGGEQFF. CDR3 DNA sequence: TGCAGTGCTGGGGGTGAGCAGTTCTTC.

The rearrangement links TRBV12-3 or TRBV12-4 to TRBJ2-7; D gene ambiguous. CDR3 length equals 12 residues. V shed 2 bases and J shed 0 bases, with 2 bases lying between them. CDR3 region: CASSLISYEQYF. The DNA of the CDR3 is TGTGCCAGCAGTTTAATCTCCTACGAGCAGTACTTC.

This chain joins TRBV7-2 and TRBJ2-7; a weak D match, TRBD1 (6 bases). Deletions cut 6 bases from V and 0 bases from J, with 15 bases between. Germline V gene data show CDR1 as SGHTA and CDR2 as FQGNSA. The CDR3 sequence is 15 residues long. The CDR3 loop is CASSTPGHSSYEQYF. The CDR3 DNA follows: TGTGCCAGCAGTACCCCGGGACACAGCTCCTACGAGCAGTACTTC. Complete variable domain (other parts from reference TRBV7-2 and TRBJ2-7): GAGVSQSPSNKVTEKGKDVELRCDPISGHTALYWYRQSLGQGLEFLIYFQGNSAPDKSGLPSDRFSAERTGGSVSTLTIQRTQQEDSAVYLCASSTPGHSSYEQYFGPGTRLTVT.

In this sample, this clonotype turned up many times. The chain uses TRBV12-3 or TRBV12-4 and TRBJ2-2, with TRBD2 identical over 10 bases. The CDR3 extends over 15 amino acids. V was clipped by 5 bases and J by 7 bases; unmatched bases: 7. CDR3 loop: CASSTLAGEVGELFF. For the CDR3, the DNA is TGTGCCAGCAGTACGCTAGCGGGAGAGGTCGGGGAGCTGTTTTTT.